The 23 T cell receptor beta chains reported below all come from one sample, sequenced in a study of T cell repertoires in cytomegalovirus infection. TCRdb redid the calling of the reads with MiXCR, one entry per CDR3 protein. The repertoire includes fewer than 350,000 distinct CDR3 sequences, more than 8% of them detected once, and 3.5% to 4.5% sits in the top ten. Sequenced input: PBMCs. The receptors here all came from a human donor in good health (CMV status not recorded). Some clones in this sample may be carry-over from other donors' samples.

The chain employs TRBV12-3 or TRBV12-4 and TRBJ2-4, with D perhaps given as TRBD1 or TRBD2 (6 bases each). V was pared by 0 bases and J by 1 base, with 10 bases between. This CDR3 contains 16 residues. The CDR3 reads CASSLAVGGAKNIQYF. CDR3 bases: TGTGCCAGCAGTTTAGCGGTAGGGGGGGCCAAAAACATTCAGTACTTC.

This clonotype occurred a few times. The V gene is TRBV7-2, the J gene TRBJ1-5; 7 bases fit TRBD1. The CDR3 is 14 amino acids. The germline V gene encodes CDR1 SGHTA and CDR2 FQGNSA. The V gene end was trimmed by 2 bases and the J gene end by 7 bases; junction bases not matched to a gene: 5. CDR3 protein: CASSLSGGDQPQHF. The CDR3 nucleotides are TGTGCCAGCAGCTTATCAGGGGGGGACCAGCCCCAGCATTTT.

This clonotype was seen repeatedly, ten times or more. V is TRBV7-9 and J is TRBJ1-2; D gene ambiguous. Between the trimmed V and J ends, which lost 5 bases and 1 base, there was a span of 17 bases. Looked up from germline, CDR1 is SEHNR and CDR2 is FQNEAQ (reference sequence). CDR3 length: 16 amino acids. DNA of the CDR3: TGTGCCAGCAGCCTTTACCTACAAAACCTTAACTATGGCTACACCTTC. Its protein product is CASSLYLQNLNYGYTF.

The chain uses TRBV10-3 and TRBJ2-5, with 8 bases fitting TRBD2. CDR1 and CDR2 (germline): ENHRY, SYGVKD. V was pared by 4 bases and J by 2 bases, with 6 bases of the junction left unmatched. CDR3 length: 15 residues. This chain's CDR3 is CAISATSGFQETQYF. DNA of the CDR3: TGTGCCATCAGTGCCACTAGCGGATTTCAAGAGACCCAGTACTTC.

In this sample, this clonotype turned up many times. V and J are TRBV10-3 and TRBJ1-1, with a possible D match to TRBD1 (5 bases). CDR1 and CDR2 (germline): ENHRY, SYGVKD. The CDR3 length is 14 residues. Trimming removed 8 bases from V and 4 bases from J, with 17 bases in between. The chain's CDR3 is CAIGIGGGPTEAFF. DNA for the CDR3: TGTGCCATCGGTATCGGGGGGGGACCCACTGAAGCTTTCTTT.

V and J are TRBV20-1 and TRBJ2-6, with 9 bases that match TRBD1. Trimming at V came to 4 bases and at J to 2 bases, leaving 3 bases not matched to a gene. CDR3 length equals 15 residues. Germline V lookup: CDR1 DFQATT, CDR2 SNEGSKA (reference sequence). The CDR3 here is CSAIGDRAGANVLTF. The CDR3 bases are TGCAGTGCTATTGGGGACAGGGCTGGGGCCAACGTCCTGACTTTC.

This clonotype was observed many times. V usage is TRBV7-2 and J usage is TRBJ2-7; D may be TRBD1 (6 bases). V lost 3 bases, J lost 3 bases, and 18 bases lay in between. The CDR3 is 16 amino acids. In germline, CDR1 is SGHTA, CDR2 FQGNSA. CDR3 sequence: CASSFWARTVVYEQYF. The DNA for the CDR3 is TGTGCCAGCAGCTTTTGGGCCCGGACAGTAGTCTACGAGCAGTACTTC.

This clonotype was counted at least ten times. V is TRBV7-2 and J is TRBJ2-1; 7 bases fit TRBD1. The ends lost 1 base at V and 6 bases at J; junction bases unmatched: 9. Per germline, CDR1 SGHTA and CDR2 FQGNSA. The CDR3 is 16 residues long. The DNA for the CDR3 is TGTGCCAGCAGCTTAGAGCGTCCGGGACAGCTCAATGAGCAGTTCTTC. This translates into CASSLERPGQLNEQFF.

This clonotype was recorded a few times. V and J are TRBV28 and TRBJ1-2; D unresolved. V was pared by 4 bases and J by 7 bases, with 7 bases between. The CDR3 covers 11 residues. CDR1 is MDHEN and CDR2 is SYDVKM in the germline V gene. The DNA of the CDR3 is TGTGCCAGCAGTTCGGTGTTTGGCTACACCTTC. Encoded protein: CASSSVFGYTF.

This clonotype has a count of ten or more. The V gene is TRBV7-2, the J gene TRBJ2-1; possible D gene TRBD2, 6 bases. The CDR3 sequence is 16 residues long. V gave up 5 bases and J gave up 8 bases, with 22 bases separating them. CDR1 is SGHTA and CDR2 is FQGNSA in the germline V gene. CDR3 protein: CASSRRGSFSMDEQFF. The CDR3, as DNA: TGTGCCAGCAGCCGGAGGGGCAGCTTTAGCATGGATGAGCAGTTCTTC. The complete variable domain, with remaining parts taken from reference TRBV7-2 and TRBJ2-1, reads GAGVSQSPSNKVTEKGKDVELRCDPISGHTALYWYRQSLGQGLEFLIYFQGNSAPDKSGLPSDRFSAERTGGSVSTLTIQRTQQEDSAVYLCASSRRGSFSMDEQFFGPGTRLTVL.

The chain carries TRBV7-9 and TRBJ2-7; D not resolved. The germline V and J ends were trimmed by 6 bases and 7 bases, with 16 bases remaining between them. Germline loops: CDR1 SEHNR, CDR2 FQNEAQ (reference sequence). The CDR3 sequence is 13 residues long. The DNA for the CDR3 is TGTGCCAGCAGGCCTCTAGGGCCCGGGGAGCAGTACTTC. This translates into CASRPLGPGEQYF.

This chain joins TRBV11-2 and TRBJ1-6; D is unclear. Trimming took off 6 bases at V and 7 bases at J, with 13 bases between the two ends. Germline V gene data show CDR1 as SGHAT and CDR2 as FQNNGV. The CDR3 is made up of 14 amino acids. The CDR3 nucleotides are TGTGCCAGCAGTCAGACTTCCGGGAATTCACCCCTCCACTTT. It yields the protein CASSQTSGNSPLHF.

There are a few counts of this clonotype. This chain uses TRBV16 with TRBJ2-1; 10 nucleotides match TRBD2. CDR3 size: 15 residues. Germline V gives CDR1 KGHSY, CDR2 FQNENV. After removal of 4 bases from V and 6 bases from J, the junction contained 6 bases not matched to a gene. CDR3 region: CASSPIAGGSNEQFF. Here the CDR3 DNA reads TGTGCCAGCAGCCCGATAGCGGGGGGCAGCAATGAGCAGTTCTTC.

This clonotype was observed many times. The V call is TRBV7-2, the J call TRBJ1-1; D may be TRBD1 (6 bases). CDR1 is SGHTA, CDR2 FQGNSA, per germline. The CDR3 is 15 residues long. The ends were cut back, 5 bases at V and 1 base at J, with 14 bases in the middle. CDR3 sequence: CASSTRTASNTEAFF. DNA of the CDR3: TGTGCCAGCAGCACCCGGACAGCCTCGAACACTGAAGCTTTCTTT.

This clonotype has ten or more counts. The rearrangement uses TRBV7-2 and TRBJ2-1; D ambiguous. Germline V gene lookup returns CDR1 SGHTA and CDR2 FQGNSA. V lost 3 bases, J lost 8 bases, and 5 bases lay in between. The CDR3 has 11 amino acids. The CDR3 loop is CASSFYHEQFF. In DNA, the CDR3 is TGTGCCAGCAGCTTTTACCATGAGCAGTTCTTC.

The CDR3 reads CASRETGLNTEAFF. The CDR3 DNA reads TGTGCCAGCCGAGAGACAGGACTAAACACTGAAGCTTTCTTT. The chain employs TRBV25-1 and TRBJ1-1; tentative D call: TRBD1 (6 bases). The CDR3 spans 14 residues. The ends were cut back, 8 bases at V and 2 bases at J, with 15 bases in the middle. Germline CDR1 reads MGHDK; CDR2 reads SYGVNS.

This chain uses TRBV6-6 with TRBJ1-1; D is uncertain. Trimming left V 2 bases short and J 1 base short, with 8 bases between. The germline CDR1 and CDR2 sequences are MNHNY and SVGAGI (reference sequence). The CDR3 is 14 amino acids. Here the CDR3 DNA reads TGTGCCAGCAGTTACGATTGGGGGAACACTGAAGCTTTCTTT. Residues: CASSYDWGNTEAFF.

There are a few counts of this clonotype. This chain connects TRBV20-1 to TRBJ2-5; weak D call: TRBD2 (6 bases). Germline values: CDR1 DFQATT, CDR2 SNEGSKA (reference sequence). The V gene lost 0 bases and the J gene lost 2 bases, with 10 bases spanning the gap. This CDR3 has 14 amino acids. The CDR3 DNA is TGCAGTGCTAGAGATGGGGGGTATCAAGAGACCCAGTACTTC. This gives the protein CSARDGGYQETQYF.

This chain joins TRBV20-1 and TRBJ1-2; D not resolved. The CDR3 spans 16 residues. The germline gives CDR1 DFQATT, CDR2 SNEGSKA (reference sequence). V lost 0 bases to trimming and J lost 8 bases, with 22 bases between them. The CDR3 region is CSARDALTSGLRGYTF. The DNA for the CDR3 is TGCAGTGCTAGAGATGCCCTCACGTCGGGTCTGAGAGGCTACACCTTC.

This clonotype was recorded many times. The chain links TRBV6-2 or TRBV6-3 to TRBJ2-1; 13 bases map to TRBD2. This CDR3 is built from 20 residues. CDR1 and CDR2 (germline): MNHEY, SVGEGT. The trim removed 0 bases at V and 0 bases at J, leaving 8 bases unmatched. The CDR3 region is CASSYSYVTSGGSSYNEQFF. The CDR3 nucleotides are TGTGCCAGCAGTTACTCTTATGTGACTAGCGGGGGGAGCTCCTACAATGAGCAGTTCTTC.

This clonotype was observed a few times. The V gene is TRBV10-3, the J gene TRBJ2-7, with D possibly matching TRBD2 (5 bases). CDR3 size: 12 residues. V was shortened by 7 bases and J by 9 bases, with 16 bases between the two germline ends. Germline V CDR1 and CDR2: ENHRY, SYGVKD. CDR3 nucleotides: TGTGCCATCAAGCCGGCCGCGGGCGGGCAGTACTTC. This codes for CAIKPAAGGQYF.

V gene TRBV2 combines with J gene TRBJ2-3; TRBD2 might be the D (6 bases). V lost 8 bases and J 2 bases, leaving 23 bases between the germline ends. Looked up from germline, CDR1 is SNHLY and CDR2 is FYNNEI. This CDR3 has 17 amino acids. The CDR3 region is CASGGWSGHRYTDTQYF. The CDR3, as DNA: TGTGCCAGCGGAGGGTGGAGCGGACACCGATACACAGATACGCAGTATTTT.

Only a few counts were recorded for this clonotype. V and J are TRBV7-2 and TRBJ2-7, with 9 positions matching TRBD2. This CDR3 is 17 amino acids long. V trimming: 2 bases; J trimming: 3 bases; junction bases outside the gene matches: 11. Germline CDR1 and CDR2: SGHTA and FQGNSA. The CDR3 coding sequence is TGTGCCAGCAGCTTAAGACGGGGGCGGGGGGGTATCTACGAGCAGTACTTC. Translated, it gives CASSLRRGRGGIYEQYF.